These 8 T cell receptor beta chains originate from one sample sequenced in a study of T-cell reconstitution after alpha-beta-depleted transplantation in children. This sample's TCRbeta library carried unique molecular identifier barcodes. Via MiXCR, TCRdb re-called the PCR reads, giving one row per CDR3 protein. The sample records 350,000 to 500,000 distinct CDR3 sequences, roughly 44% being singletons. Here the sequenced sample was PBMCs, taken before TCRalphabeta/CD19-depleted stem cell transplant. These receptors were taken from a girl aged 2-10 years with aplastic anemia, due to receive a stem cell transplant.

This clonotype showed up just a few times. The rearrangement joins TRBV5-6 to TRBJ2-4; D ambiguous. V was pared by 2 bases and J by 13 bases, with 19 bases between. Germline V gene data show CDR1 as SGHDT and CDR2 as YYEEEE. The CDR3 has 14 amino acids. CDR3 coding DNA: TGTGCCAGCAGCTTCAGGACCACACAACCATTGCAGTACTTC. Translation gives CASSFRTTQPLQYF.

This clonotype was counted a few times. CDR3 sequence (DNA): TGCAGTGCTAGTCGTGGAACTAACTATGGCTACACCTTC. This encodes CSASRGTNYGYTF. V usage is TRBV20-1 and J usage is TRBJ1-2; D ambiguous. The CDR3 extends over 13 amino acids. The germline CDR1 and CDR2 sequences are DFQATT and SNEGSKA (reference sequence). The V and J ends lost 3 bases and 0 bases respectively, with 8 bases between them.

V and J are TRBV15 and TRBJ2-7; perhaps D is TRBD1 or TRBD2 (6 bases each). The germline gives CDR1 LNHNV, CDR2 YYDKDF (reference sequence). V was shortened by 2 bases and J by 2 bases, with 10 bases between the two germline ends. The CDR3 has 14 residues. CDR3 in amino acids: CATSRKRGAYEQYF. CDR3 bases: TGTGCCACCAGCAGAAAAAGGGGGGCCTACGAGCAGTACTTC.

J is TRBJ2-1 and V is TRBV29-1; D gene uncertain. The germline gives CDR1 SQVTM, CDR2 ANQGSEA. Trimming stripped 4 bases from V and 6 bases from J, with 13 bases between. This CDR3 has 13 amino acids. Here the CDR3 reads CSVVMLLGNEQFF. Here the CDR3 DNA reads TGCAGCGTTGTTATGCTGTTGGGCAATGAGCAGTTCTTC.

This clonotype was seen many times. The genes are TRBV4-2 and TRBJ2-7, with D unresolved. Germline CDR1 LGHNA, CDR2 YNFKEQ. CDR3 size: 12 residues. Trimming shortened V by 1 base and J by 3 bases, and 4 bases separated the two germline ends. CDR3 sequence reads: CASSQAGYEQYF. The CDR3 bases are TGTGCCAGCAGCCAAGCCGGCTACGAGCAGTACTTC.

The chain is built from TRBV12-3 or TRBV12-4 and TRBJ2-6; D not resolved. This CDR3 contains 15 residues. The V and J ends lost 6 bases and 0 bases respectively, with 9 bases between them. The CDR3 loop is CASRGRLSGANVLTF. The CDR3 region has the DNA TGTGCCAGCAGGGGCCGGCTCTCTGGGGCCAACGTCCTGACTTTC.

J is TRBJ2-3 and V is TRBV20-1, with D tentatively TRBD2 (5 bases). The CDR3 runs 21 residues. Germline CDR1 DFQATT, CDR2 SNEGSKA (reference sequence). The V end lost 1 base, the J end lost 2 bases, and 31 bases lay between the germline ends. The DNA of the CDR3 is TGCAGTGCTAGAGCCGTGTGGGAGTCCCCGCTTGCCCCTTTTCCCACAGATACGCAGTATTTT. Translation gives CSARAVWESPLAPFPTDTQYF.

In DNA, the CDR3 is TGCAGTGCTGGGGGGGGGCCGCAGTTCTTC. It is translated as CSAGGGPQFF. This rearrangement joins TRBV20-1 to TRBJ2-1; D may be TRBD2 (7 bases). V was cut by 5 bases and J by 12 bases, with 11 bases left in between. CDR1 is DFQATT and CDR2 is SNEGSKA in the germline V gene (reference sequence). The CDR3 sequence is 10 residues long.